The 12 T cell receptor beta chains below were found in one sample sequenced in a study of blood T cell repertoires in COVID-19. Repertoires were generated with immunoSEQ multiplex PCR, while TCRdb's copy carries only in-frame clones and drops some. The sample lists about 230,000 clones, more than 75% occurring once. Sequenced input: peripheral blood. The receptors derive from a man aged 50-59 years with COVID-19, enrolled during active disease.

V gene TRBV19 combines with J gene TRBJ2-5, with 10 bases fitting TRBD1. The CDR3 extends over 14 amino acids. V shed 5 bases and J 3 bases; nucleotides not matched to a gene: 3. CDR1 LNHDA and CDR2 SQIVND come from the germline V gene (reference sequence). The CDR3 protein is CASSPGTGEETQYF. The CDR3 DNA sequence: TGTGCCAGTAGTCCCGGGACAGGGGAAGAGACCCAGTACTTC.

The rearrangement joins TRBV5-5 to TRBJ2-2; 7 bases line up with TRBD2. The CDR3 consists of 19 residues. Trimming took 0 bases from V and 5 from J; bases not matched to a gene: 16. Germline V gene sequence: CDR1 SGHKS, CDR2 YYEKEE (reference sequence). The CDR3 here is CASSLGFGGLPLRTGELFF. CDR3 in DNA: TGTGCCAGCAGCTTGGGGTTCGGGGGACTACCCCTTCGGACCGGGGAGCTGTTTTTT.

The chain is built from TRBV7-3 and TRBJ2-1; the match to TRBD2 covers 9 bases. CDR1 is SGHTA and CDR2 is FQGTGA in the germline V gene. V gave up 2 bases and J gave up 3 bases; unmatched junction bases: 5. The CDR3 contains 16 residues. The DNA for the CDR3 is TGTGCCAGCAGCTTAGGAGCGGGAGGAAACTACAATGAGCAGTTCTTC. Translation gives CASSLGAGGNYNEQFF.

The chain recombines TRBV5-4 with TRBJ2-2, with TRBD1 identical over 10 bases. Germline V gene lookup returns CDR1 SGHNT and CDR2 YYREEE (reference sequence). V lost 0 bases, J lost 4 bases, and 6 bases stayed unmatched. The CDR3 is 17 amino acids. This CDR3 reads CASSLAWDRGRTGELFF. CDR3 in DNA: TGTGCCAGCAGCTTGGCCTGGGACAGGGGTCGCACCGGGGAGCTGTTTTTT.

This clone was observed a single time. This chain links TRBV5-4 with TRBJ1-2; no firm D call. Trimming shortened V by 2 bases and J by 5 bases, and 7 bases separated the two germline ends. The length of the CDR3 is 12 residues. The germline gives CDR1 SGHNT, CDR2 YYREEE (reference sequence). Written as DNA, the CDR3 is TGTGCCAGCAGCTTATCGGAGTATGGCTACACCTTC. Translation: CASSLSEYGYTF.

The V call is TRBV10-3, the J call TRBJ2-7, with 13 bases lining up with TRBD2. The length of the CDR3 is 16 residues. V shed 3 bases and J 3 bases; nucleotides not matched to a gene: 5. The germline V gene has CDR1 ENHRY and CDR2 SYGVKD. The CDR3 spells CAISDPGLAGNYEQYF. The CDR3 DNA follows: TGTGCCATCAGTGACCCGGGACTAGCGGGGAACTACGAGCAGTACTTC.

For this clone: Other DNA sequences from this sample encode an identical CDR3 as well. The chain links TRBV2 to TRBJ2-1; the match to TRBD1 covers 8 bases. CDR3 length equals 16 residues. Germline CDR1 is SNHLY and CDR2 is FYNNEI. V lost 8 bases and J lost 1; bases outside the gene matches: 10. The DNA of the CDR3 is TGTGCCAGCTCACTGGGAACAGGGGGATCCTACAATGAGCAGTTCTTC. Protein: CASSLGTGGSYNEQFF.

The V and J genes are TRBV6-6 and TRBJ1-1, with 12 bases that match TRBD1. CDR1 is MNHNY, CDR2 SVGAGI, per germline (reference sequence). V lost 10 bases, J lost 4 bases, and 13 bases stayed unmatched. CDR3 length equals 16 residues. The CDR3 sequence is CATTGGTGGAGTEAFF. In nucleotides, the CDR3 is TGTGCCACCACCGGGGGGACAGGGGGCGCGGGCACTGAAGCTTTCTTT.

In nucleotides, the CDR3 is TGTGCCAGTAGTGCGCCGGGACAGGGGAGGCGAAACACCATATATTTT. It yields the protein CASSAPGQGRRNTIYF. The chain has TRBV19 and TRBJ1-3; TRBD1 matches 10 bases. Per germline, CDR1 LNHDA and CDR2 SQIVND (reference sequence). This CDR3 has 16 residues. Losses at the gene ends were 5 bases for V and 5 bases for J; bases not matched to a gene: 9.

CDR3: CSVGTDSQPQHF. As DNA, the CDR3 is TGCAGCGTGGGGACAGATAGTCAGCCCCAGCATTTT. The chain has TRBV29-1 and TRBJ1-5; 7 bases map to TRBD1. CDR1 is SQVTM, CDR2 ANQGSEA, per germline. The CDR3 sequence is 12 residues long. With 6 bases clipped from V and 6 bases from J, the junction kept 5 bases outside the gene matches.

The chain's CDR3 is CASSLVYRNEQFF. The CDR3, as DNA: TGTGCCAGCAGTTTAGTCTATCGCAATGAGCAGTTCTTC. The chain has TRBV12-3 or TRBV12-4 and TRBJ2-1; unclear D gene. This CDR3 is 13 amino acids long. V dropped 1 base and J dropped 6 bases, with 7 bases sitting between them.

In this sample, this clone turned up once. The CDR3 here is CASSTNSGRFYNEQFF. The CDR3 DNA reads as TGTGCCAGCAGCACCAATAGCGGGAGGTTCTACAATGAGCAGTTCTTC. This chain uses TRBV7-9 with TRBJ2-1, with 10 bases identical to TRBD2. The CDR3 covers 16 residues. The germline CDR1 and CDR2 sequences are SEHNR and FQNEAQ (reference sequence). V gave up 5 bases and J gave up 3 bases; unmatched junction bases: 7. The entire variable domain, with the rest obtained from reference TRBV7-9 and TRBJ2-1, is as follows: DTGVSQNPRHKITKRGQNVTFRCDPISEHNRLYWYRQTLGQGPEFLTYFQNEAQLEKSRLLSDRFSAERPKGSFSTLEIQRTEQGDSAMYLCASSTNSGRFYNEQFFGPGTRLTVL.